The 28 T cell receptor beta chains presented below share a single source sample, sequenced in a study of T cell responses to AZD1222 COVID-19 vaccine. Sequenced by immunoSEQ multiplex PCR; TCRdb stores in-frame clones only, minus some. The sample shows 150,000 or so clones, 85% to 90% of them seen only once. This specimen was peripheral blood, taken on day 0 of AZD1222 vaccination. These receptors were obtained from an adult in good health.

This chain uses TRBV9 with TRBJ1-6, with D hard to call. Trimming shortened V by 0 bases and J by 3 bases, and 4 bases separated the two germline ends. Germline values: CDR1 SGDLS, CDR2 YYNGEE. The CDR3 has 14 amino acids. As DNA, the CDR3 is TGTGCCAGCAGCGTAGACTTCTATAATTCACCCCTCCACTTT. It is translated as CASSVDFYNSPLHF.

V gene TRBV5-6 combines with J gene TRBJ1-5, with TRBD1 identical over 10 bases. Germline assignment: CDR1 SGHDT and CDR2 YYEEEE. The CDR3 is 15 residues long. The J segment lost 7 bases and the V segment lost 2 bases, leaving 6 bases of the junction unmatched. The CDR3 sequence is CASSLRTGGRQPQHF. In nucleotides, the CDR3 is TGTGCCAGCAGCTTACGGACAGGGGGTAGGCAGCCCCAGCATTTT.

The V and J genes are TRBV29-1 and TRBJ1-2; TRBD1 matches 8 bases. The germline V gene has CDR1 SQVTM and CDR2 ANQGSEA. The CDR3 consists of 14 residues. V gave up 6 bases and J gave up 2 bases; unmatched junction bases: 8. The CDR3 spells CSVGQALPNYGYTF. In DNA form, the CDR3 reads TGCAGCGTGGGACAGGCCTTACCAAACTATGGCTACACCTTC.

The chain carries TRBV5-1 and TRBJ1-1, with D tentatively TRBD1 (5 bases). Trimming stripped 1 base from V and 0 bases from J, with 22 bases between. Germline CDR1 and CDR2: SGHRS and YFSETQ. CDR3 length: 19 residues. The CDR3 is CASSLSIFGKTGMNTEAFF. Here the CDR3 DNA reads TGCGCCAGCAGCTTGTCCATATTCGGCAAAACAGGAATGAACACTGAAGCTTTCTTT.

This rearrangement joins TRBV15 to TRBJ2-5, with 9 bases identical to TRBD2. This CDR3 is built from 15 residues. Germline V gives CDR1 LNHNV, CDR2 YYDKDF (reference sequence). Trimming cost V 1 base and J 5 bases; bases outside gene matches: 5. CDR3 loop: CATSRVAGGPETQYF. CDR3 nucleotide sequence: TGTGCCACCAGCAGAGTGGCGGGGGGGCCGGAGACCCAGTACTTC.

The chain links TRBV7-8 to TRBJ2-7; TRBD1 or TRBD2 may be the D gene (6 bases each). The CDR3 totals 13 residues. From germline, CDR1 is SGHVS and CDR2 FQNEAQ. V was clipped by 10 bases and J by 2 bases, with 15 bases between them. The CDR3: CATQRGPTYEQYF. As DNA, the CDR3 is TGTGCCACCCAACGGGGGCCTACCTACGAGCAGTACTTC. The full variable domain, completed using reference TRBV7-8 and TRBJ2-7, is GAGVSQSPRYKVAKRGQDVALRCDPISGHVSLFWYQQALGQGPEFLTYFQNEAQLDKSGLPSDRFFAERPEGSVSTLKIQRTQQEDSAVYLCATQRGPTYEQYFGPGTRLTVT.

This clone was picked up one time. The chain joins TRBV6-6 to TRBJ1-1; 11 positions match TRBD1. Germline V CDR1 and CDR2: MNHNY, SVGAGI (reference sequence). The J segment lost 5 bases and the V segment lost 6 bases, leaving 11 bases of the junction unmatched. This CDR3 region has 16 residues. CDR3 sequence: CASRRGTGQGETEAFF. CDR3 bases: TGTGCCAGCAGGAGGGGGACGGGACAGGGGGAAACTGAAGCTTTCTTT.

In DNA, the CDR3 is TGTGCCAGCAGTGAACTTGTTAGAAGCAATCAGCCCCAGCATTTT. Translated, it gives CASSELVRSNQPQHF. J is TRBJ1-5 and V is TRBV2, with D hard to call. CDR3 length equals 15 residues. Trimming stripped 2 bases from V and 1 base from J, with 9 bases between. Germline-derived CDR1 and CDR2 are SNHLY and FYNNEI.

The chain joins TRBV6-5 to TRBJ1-2; the D is unclear. The germline V gene has CDR1 MNHEY and CDR2 SVGAGI. This CDR3 spans 14 amino acids. V was shortened by 2 bases and J by 4 bases, with 11 bases between the two germline ends. The CDR3 DNA follows: TGTGCCAGCAGTTACACAGCGTCCCTCTATGGCTACACCTTC. Translating it yields CASSYTASLYGYTF.

The rearrangement joins TRBV3-1 (or the pseudogene TRBV3-2) to TRBJ2-7; 10 bases are a match to TRBD2. V dropped 3 bases and J dropped 0; count of bases not matched to a gene: 5. Germline assignment: CDR1 LGHDT and CDR2 YNNKEL (reference sequence). This CDR3 has 16 amino acids. DNA of the CDR3: TGTGCCAGCAGCCAGCTTAGGACTAGCGGCTCCTACGAGCAGTACTTC. Its translation is CASSQLRTSGSYEQYF.

V gene TRBV28 combines with J gene TRBJ1-4; D unresolved. CDR1 is MDHEN and CDR2 is SYDVKM in the germline V gene. V shed 6 bases and J shed 4 bases, with 15 bases lying between them. This CDR3 spans 15 amino acids. The CDR3 region is CASRTAGGDNEKLFF. In nucleotides, the CDR3 is TGTGCCAGCAGAACTGCGGGAGGTGATAATGAAAAACTGTTTTTT.

This chain connects TRBV24-1 to TRBJ2-1; possible D gene TRBD2, 6 bases. Germline CDR1 is KGHDR and CDR2 is SFDVKD. The CDR3 extends over 14 amino acids. Trimming pared 2 bases from V and 5 bases from J, leaving 9 bases between. The CDR3 here is CATSDSWEDNEQFF. The CDR3 DNA reads TGTGCCACCAGTGATTCGTGGGAGGACAATGAGCAGTTCTTC.

This chain uses TRBV24-1 with TRBJ2-1; the D gene is possibly TRBD2 (7 bases). This CDR3 spans 16 amino acids. Germline values: CDR1 KGHDR, CDR2 SFDVKD. The V and J ends lost 2 bases and 5 bases respectively, with 15 bases between them. CDR3 DNA sequence: TGTGCCACCAGTGATTCCTCTCGCGGGGGCCACAATGAGCAGTTCTTC. It is translated as CATSDSSRGGHNEQFF.

In its sample, this clone was seen a few times. V and J are TRBV4-3 and TRBJ2-1; TRBD1 agrees at 7 bases. The CDR3 consists of 16 residues. The V gene's germline CDR1 is LGHNA and CDR2 YSLEER. Losses at the gene ends were 3 bases for V and 7 bases for J; bases not matched to a gene: 12. The CDR3 nucleotides read TGCGCCAGCAGCCATAATTATAAAGGGGGCTTGAATGAGCAGTTCTTC. Protein sequence: CASSHNYKGGLNEQFF.

This clone was detected once. This chain links TRBV2 with TRBJ1-6, with D unclear. CDR3 size: 14 residues. V was trimmed by 6 bases and J by 3 bases, leaving 9 bases between them. Germline loops: CDR1 SNHLY, CDR2 FYNNEI. In nucleotides, the CDR3 is TGTGCCAGCAGCCCCGTAGTCTATAATTCACCCCTCCACTTT. Protein product: CASSPVVYNSPLHF.

The rearrangement links TRBV5-1 to TRBJ2-3, with D possibly being TRBD1 or TRBD2 (5 bases each). The CDR3 has 18 amino acids. In germline, CDR1 is SGHRS, CDR2 YFSETQ. Trimming removed 4 bases from V and 4 bases from J, with 25 bases in between. CDR3 in DNA: TGCGCCAGCAGCGGAGGTCCCAGGGCGCTTCCATCGGCAGATACGCAGTATTTT. As protein: CASSGGPRALPSADTQYF.

The chain employs TRBV2 and TRBJ2-3; D unresolved. The germline V and J ends were trimmed by 5 bases and 4 bases, with 1 base remaining between them. Germline-derived CDR1 and CDR2 are SNHLY and FYNNEI. This CDR3 has 10 residues. CDR3 protein: CASSSDTQYF. As DNA, the CDR3 is TGTGCCAGCAGTTCAGATACGCAGTATTTT. The full variable domain, in which reference TRBV2 and TRBJ2-3 provide the parts outside the CDR3, is EPEVTQTPSHQVTQMGQEVILRCVPISNHLYFYWYRQILGQKVEFLVSFYNNEISEKSEIFDDQFSVERPDGSNFTLKIRSTKLEDSAMYFCASSSDTQYFGPGTRLTVL.

The genes are TRBV7-8 and TRBJ1-1; TRBD1 matches at 7 bases. This CDR3 has 16 amino acids. Per the germline V gene, CDR1 is SGHVS and CDR2 is FQNEAQ. V shed 10 bases, J shed 2 bases, and the junction held 16 bases outside the gene matches. CDR3 nucleotide sequence: TGTGCCATCCGGGTTCACTCGGGACAGACCAACACTGAAGCTTTCTTT. It is translated as CAIRVHSGQTNTEAFF.

The chain carries TRBV5-4 and TRBJ1-4; D possibly corresponds to TRBD1 (6 bases). The V gene's germline CDR1 is SGHNT and CDR2 YYREEE (reference sequence). This CDR3 is 15 amino acids long. The V end lost 6 bases, the J end lost 8 bases, and 20 bases lay between the germline ends. The DNA for the CDR3 is TGTGCCAGCACCCCTACGCGGGGGGCAGGGGAAAAACTGTTTTTT. Translating it yields CASTPTRGAGEKLFF.

The chain recombines TRBV4-3 with TRBJ2-1; a possible D gene is TRBD1 (5 bases). Trimming stripped 1 base from V and 0 bases from J, with 13 bases between. Germline V gives CDR1 LGHNA, CDR2 YSLEER. This CDR3 contains 17 residues. CDR3 in DNA: TGCGCCAGCAGCCAAGCCGCCCAGGGTGGCTCCTACAATGAGCAGTTCTTC. Amino acid sequence: CASSQAAQGGSYNEQFF.

V and J are TRBV28 and TRBJ1-5; 9 nucleotides agree with TRBD1. V was clipped by 6 bases and J by 10 bases; unmatched bases: 13. CDR3 length equals 15 residues. In germline, CDR1 is MDHEN, CDR2 SYDVKM. The CDR3 protein is CASSPRDRDISPQHF. In DNA form, the CDR3 reads TGTGCCAGCAGCCCCCGGGACAGGGATATCAGCCCCCAGCATTTT.

This chain links TRBV12-3 or TRBV12-4 with TRBJ2-1; TRBD1 might be the D (6 bases). The CDR3 loop spans 13 amino acids. The V and J ends lost 3 bases and 9 bases respectively, with 12 bases between them. CDR3 sequence (DNA): TGTGCCAGCAGTTTGCTACAGGGAATTGAGCAGTTCTTC. Residues: CASSLLQGIEQFF.

The gene calls are TRBV6-5 and TRBJ1-1; D gene uncertain. Germline CDR1 and CDR2: MNHEY and SVGAGI. Trimming removed 6 bases from V and 1 base from J, with 15 bases in between. The CDR3 contains 15 residues. The CDR3 DNA follows: TGTGCCAGCAGACCTATCCAGAGACAGAACACTGAAGCTTTCTTT. It specifies CASRPIQRQNTEAFF.

The chain couples TRBV4-2 to TRBJ2-1; TRBD2 aligns across 8 bases. The CDR3 is made up of 18 amino acids. Germline loops: CDR1 LGHNA, CDR2 YNFKEQ. The trim removed 1 base at V and 5 bases at J, leaving 13 bases unmatched. This chain's CDR3 is CASSQVAGAAGVDNEQFF. CDR3 DNA: TGTGCCAGCAGCCAAGTGGCCGGCGCAGCGGGGGTGGACAATGAGCAGTTCTTC.

The rearrangement links TRBV9 to TRBJ2-7, with a possible D match to TRBD2 (5 bases). Germline assignment: CDR1 SGDLS and CDR2 YYNGEE. The CDR3 covers 13 residues. Trimming took off 3 bases at V and 7 bases at J, with 14 bases between the two ends. This CDR3 is CASSGGPGGEQYF. The CDR3 DNA follows: TGTGCCAGCAGCGGAGGGCCCGGTGGGGAGCAGTACTTC.

The chain links TRBV5-1 to TRBJ1-1; D not certain. V was cut by 0 bases and J by 3 bases, with 18 bases left in between. CDR1 is SGHRS, CDR2 YFSETQ, per germline. The CDR3 is made up of 17 amino acids. The CDR3 sequence is CASSLAGGRTRDTEAFF. The DNA of the CDR3 is TGCGCCAGCAGCTTGGCCGGAGGCAGGACCCGGGACACTGAAGCTTTCTTT.

The chain uses TRBV28 and TRBJ2-1, with D hard to call. V was clipped by 4 bases and J by 7 bases, with 5 bases between them. Germline values: CDR1 MDHEN, CDR2 SYDVKM. The CDR3 has 11 residues. CDR3 amino acids: CASSSRNEQFF. Written as DNA, the CDR3 is TGTGCCAGCAGTTCACGAAATGAGCAGTTCTTC.

The chain is built from TRBV5-8 and TRBJ1-2; a possible D gene is TRBD1 (6 bases). Germline V CDR1 and CDR2: SGHTS, YDEGEE. Trimming left V 0 bases short and J 8 bases short, with 14 bases between. CDR3 length: 14 residues. The CDR3: CASSLGGPNWGYTF. DNA of the CDR3: TGTGCCAGCAGCTTGGGGGGGCCTAATTGGGGCTACACCTTC.